Shown below are 20 T cell receptor beta chains from a single sample sequenced in a study of regulatory T cells in long-lasting Graves disease. The time point is: newly diagnosed GD, antithyroid drugs for less than 3 months. Following extraction of RNA from PBMCs, that RNA was used to make the TCR library. Libraries of TCR beta came from iRepertoire HTBI primers plus Arm-PCR of CDR3 regions. TCRdb re-called the multiplex PCR reads through MiXCR, storing one row per CDR3 protein. Of roughly 530,000 distinct CDR3 sequences listed, 15% to 20% are singletons. The sample was also linked to a second study, of T cells in Graves' hyperthyroidism and ophthalmopathy.

Source: peripheral blood mononuclear cells (PBMCs), taken at new diagnosis, from a patient treated with antithyroid drugs. These receptors were taken from a woman aged 40 to 65 with Graves disease.

J is TRBJ1-1 and V is TRBV7-2, with D maybe TRBD1 (5 bases). V lost 4 bases and J 0 bases, leaving 24 bases between the germline ends. The CDR3 sequence is 19 residues long. The V gene's germline CDR1 is SGHTA and CDR2 FQGNSA. The CDR3 region is CASSSDRGGFLALNTEAFF. The CDR3 region has the DNA TGTGCCAGCAGCTCCGACCGTGGGGGGTTCTTGGCGTTGAACACTGAAGCTTTCTTT.

In its sample, this clonotype was seen many times. This chain uses TRBV2 with TRBJ1-2, with TRBD1 matching 7 bases. CDR3 length: 13 residues. Germline loops: CDR1 SNHLY, CDR2 FYNNEI. With V trimmed by 5 bases and J by 8 bases, 8 bases remained unmatched. This CDR3 reads CASSSTGASGYTF. CDR3 nucleotide sequence: TGTGCCAGCAGTTCCACAGGGGCGTCAGGCTACACCTTC.

This rearrangement joins TRBV30 to TRBJ1-6, with 8 bases matching TRBD1. Germline assignment: CDR1 GTSNPN and CDR2 SVGIG (reference sequence). The CDR3 has 15 residues. V shed 2 bases and J 7 bases; nucleotides not matched to a gene: 7. The CDR3, as DNA: TGTGCCTGGAGTCCCAGGGGGCGAAGGAATTCACCCCTCCACTTT. Protein sequence: CAWSPRGRRNSPLHF.

In the case of this clonotype: A read error is possible here, since a much larger clone lies one base away. The chain carries TRBV3-1 and TRBJ1-5; D might be TRBD1 (6 bases). The ends were cut back, 3 bases at V and 5 bases at J, with 14 bases in the middle. There are 15 residues in the CDR3. Germline CDR1 reads LGHDT; CDR2 reads YNNKEL (reference sequence). For the CDR3, the DNA is TGTGCCAGCAGCCAGGGGGCCAGCGGGCATCAGCCCCAGCATTTT. This translates into CASSQGASGHQPQHF.

This clonotype was counted between two and nine times. CDR3 protein: CASSYSTTQETQYF. The CDR3 DNA sequence: TGTGCCAGCAGTTACTCGACTACTCAAGAGACCCAGTACTTC. The rearrangement joins TRBV6-2 or TRBV6-3 to TRBJ2-5; maybe TRBD2 (5 bases). Germline-derived CDR1 and CDR2 are MNHEY and SVGEGT. This CDR3 contains 14 residues. The V and J ends lost 0 bases and 2 bases respectively, with 7 bases between them.

This clonotype was seen at least ten times. J is TRBJ2-1 and V is TRBV7-3; 12 nucleotides match TRBD2. V trimming: 2 bases; J trimming: 3 bases; junction bases outside the gene matches: 5. CDR3 length: 17 amino acids. Germline V gene lookup returns CDR1 SGHTA and CDR2 FQGTGA. The CDR3 here is CASSLSSGGAHYNEQFF. CDR3 nucleotide sequence: TGTGCCAGCAGCTTATCTAGCGGGGGGGCCCACTACAATGAGCAGTTCTTC.

There are many counts of this clonotype. The genes are TRBV28 and TRBJ1-1, with D possibly TRBD1 on 5 matching bases. Germline values: CDR1 MDHEN, CDR2 SYDVKM. The V end lost 5 bases, the J end lost 0 bases, and 16 bases lay between the germline ends. This CDR3 is built from 16 residues. The CDR3 bases are TGTGCCAGCAGTCAACTGCCGGGACGACTGAACACTGAAGCTTTCTTT. Translation gives CASSQLPGRLNTEAFF.

This clonotype has a count of ten or more. V gene TRBV20-1 combines with J gene TRBJ2-7, with TRBD2 matching 8 bases. The CDR3 extends over 13 amino acids. Germline V lookup: CDR1 DFQATT, CDR2 SNEGSKA (reference sequence). Germline trimming cut 4 bases from V and 5 bases from J; bases unmatched to any gene: 7. The CDR3 loop reads CSATGGGFDEQYF. CDR3 in DNA: TGCAGTGCTACGGGCGGGGGGTTCGACGAGCAGTACTTC.

At least ten counts were recorded for this clonotype. The chain carries TRBV11-3 and TRBJ2-7; no reliable D call. V shed 3 bases and J shed 3 bases, with 12 bases lying between them. Germline lookup yields CDR1 SGHNT and CDR2 YENEEA. This CDR3 is 14 amino acids long. CDR3 sequence: CASSFRTHDYEQYF. DNA of the CDR3: TGTGCCAGCAGCTTCAGGACCCATGACTACGAGCAGTACTTC.

This clonotype was counted between two and nine times. The chain links TRBV5-1 to TRBJ2-2, with 9 bases aligning to TRBD2. After removal of 4 bases from V and 0 bases from J, the junction contained 7 bases not matched to a gene. The CDR3 totals 17 residues. Germline V CDR1 and CDR2: SGHRS, YFSETQ. The CDR3 coding sequence is TGCGCCAGCAGCCCCCGGGCGGGGGGGCCGAACACCGGGGAGCTGTTTTTT. Protein: CASSPRAGGPNTGELFF.

This clonotype showed up just a few times. V is TRBV27 and J is TRBJ1-1; tentative D call: TRBD1 (5 bases). Trimming removed 6 bases from V and 0 bases from J, with 11 bases in between. Germline-derived CDR1 and CDR2 are MNHEY and SMNVEV (reference sequence). The CDR3 is 14 residues long. The CDR3 loop is CASRLGGLNTEAFF. CDR3 in DNA: TGTGCCAGCAGACTGGGGGGGTTGAACACTGAAGCTTTCTTT.

Ten or more counts support this clonotype. V and J are TRBV11-1 and TRBJ1-1, with D maybe TRBD1 (6 bases). The CDR3 has 16 residues. The V gene lost 5 bases and the J gene lost 0 bases, with 16 bases spanning the gap. Germline V CDR1 and CDR2: SGHAT, FQDESV (reference sequence). The CDR3 is CASSPSSQGLNTEAFF. The CDR3 nucleotides read TGTGCCAGCAGCCCGAGTAGCCAGGGGCTGAACACTGAAGCTTTCTTT.

The chain uses TRBV12-5 and TRBJ1-1, with unresolved D. The CDR3 sequence is 11 residues long. Deletions cut 6 bases from V and 8 bases from J, with 10 bases between. Germline V lookup: CDR1 LGHNT, CDR2 FRNRAP. The DNA of the CDR3 is TGTGCTAGTGGCCCACGGGAGGAAGCTTTCTTT. It encodes CASGPREEAFF.

This clonotype occurred a few times. The chain employs TRBV18 and TRBJ1-4; TRBD1 is a possible D gene (6 bases). CDR1 and CDR2 from the germline V gene are KGHSH and LQKENI. The CDR3 spans 16 residues. The germline V and J ends were trimmed by 3 bases and 7 bases, with 18 bases remaining between them. CDR3 in amino acids: CASSPNDMGAGEKLFF. The CDR3 nucleotides are TGTGCCAGCTCACCCAATGACATGGGGGCAGGTGAAAAACTGTTTTTT.

This clonotype was picked up a small number of times. The chain combines TRBV3-1 with TRBJ2-7; 7 nucleotides match TRBD1. The CDR3 covers 13 residues. Trimming removed 5 bases from V and 2 bases from J; junction bases left unmatched: 3. The V gene's germline CDR1 is LGHDT and CDR2 YNNKEL (reference sequence). CDR3 region: CASSWDSTYEQYF. CDR3 nucleotides: TGTGCCAGCAGCTGGGACAGTACCTACGAGCAGTACTTC.

Turning to this clonotype: This may arise from a read error, as a much more abundant clone is one base away. This is likely a read error, given that the CDR3 carries no conserved phenylalanine or tryptophan at its end. The rearrangement links TRBV28 to TRBJ1-1, with D possibly being TRBD1 (6 bases). Germline V CDR1 and CDR2: MDHEN, SYDVKM. The CDR3 is 13 amino acids. V shed 6 bases and J shed 11 bases, with 19 bases lying between them. The CDR3 here is CASSYPARGRAFS. The CDR3 bases are TGTGCCAGCAGCTACCCAGCCAGGGGCAGGGCTTTCTCT.

This clonotype has at least ten counts. The CDR3 nucleotides are TGTGCCAGCACCCCGGGGGGCGGGGAGACCCAGTACTTC. This gives the protein CASTPGGGETQYF. This chain connects TRBV12-3 or TRBV12-4 to TRBJ2-5, with D possibly matching TRBD2 (7 bases). V lost 7 bases to trimming and J lost 5 bases, with 14 bases between them. The CDR3 is 13 amino acids.

The table lists this clonotype with many counts. The rearrangement uses TRBV12-3 or TRBV12-4 and TRBJ1-2; tentative D call: TRBD1 (5 bases). The CDR3 is 13 amino acids. The V and J ends lost 6 bases and 6 bases respectively, with 14 bases between them. DNA for the CDR3: TGTGCCAGCAGCCTCCTGGGGGGGGATGGCTACACCTTC. It specifies CASSLLGGDGYTF.

This clonotype showed up many times. V usage is TRBV3-1 and J usage is TRBJ2-5; 9 nucleotides align to TRBD1. The CDR3 loop spans 16 amino acids. Trimming at V came to 4 bases and at J to 5 bases, leaving 11 bases not matched to a gene. Germline CDR1 and CDR2: LGHDT and YNNKEL (reference sequence). CDR3 residues: CASSPHLGTGTETQYF. The DNA for the CDR3 is TGTGCCAGCAGCCCTCATTTGGGGACAGGGACGGAGACCCAGTACTTC.

About this clonotype: This likely traces to a read error, being one base from a far larger clone. The conserved final phenylalanine or tryptophan is absent from the CDR3, which likely points to a read error. The chain carries TRBV28 and TRBJ1-2; D is ambiguous. CDR1 is MDHEN and CDR2 is SYDVKM in the germline V gene. The CDR3 totals 12 residues. V gave up 3 bases and J gave up 1 base, with 3 bases separating them. As DNA, the CDR3 is TGTGCCAGCAGTTTTGGTAACTATGGCTACACCCTC. As protein: CASSFGNYGYTL.